These T cell receptor beta chains were read from a single sample in a study of T-cell memory formation after mild COVID-19. MiXCR, run by TCRdb on the 5' RACE reads, gives a single entry per CDR3 protein. The table records roughly 150,000 distinct CDR3 sequences, 13% of them present only once. What was sequenced was PBMCs or a T cell subset sorted from them (not recorded which). Every receptor here comes from a man aged 18-30 years who had mild COVID-19 (a few samples of this study predate the infection). Cell type and time point are not known. Each CDR3 is given with its conserved first and last residue. The D gene is left open where the match is weak. Rows give clone size only sometimes, using once, few, many, or a class for an expanded clone.

TRBD1	few	TRBV7-8	TRBJ2-2	TGTGCCAGCAGCCATACAGGGGGCGCGAACACCGGGGAGCTGTTTTTT	CASSHTGGANTGELFF
TRBD2	.	TRBV20-1	TRBJ2-5	TGCAGTGCTACCGGGACTAGCTTATCGGAGACCCAGTACTTC	CSATGTSLSETQYF
.	few	TRBV6-6	TRBJ1-1	TGTGCCAGCAGTTACTCGACCCCCCCGCTGGGCTCGGAAGCTTTCTTT	CASSYSTPPLGSEAFF
.	.	TRBV2	TRBJ1-5	TGTGCCAGCAAACCCCCGCCCTCAGTCGGCCCTCAGCCCCAGCATTTT	CASKPPPSVGPQPQHF
.	few	TRBV24-1	TRBJ1-5	TGTGCCACCAGTGATTCCCGATCGAAGAGAGGACATAGCAATCAGCCCCAGCATTTT	CATSDSRSKRGHSNQPQHF
.	.	TRBV7-2	TRBJ1-6	TGTGCCAGCAGCCTCGCAGGGTCCGATAATTCACACCTCCACTTT	CASSLAGSDNSHLHF
.	.	TRBV7-9	TRBJ1-1	TGTGCCAGCAGCCTGGACGGGGGGACTGAAGCTTTCTTT	CASSLDGGTEAFF
TRBD2	many	TRBV5-1	TRBJ2-1	TGCGCCAGCCAGACTAGCGGGGGCCGTGAGCAGTTCTTC	CASQTSGGREQFF
.	.	TRBV5-1	TRBJ2-1	TGCGCCAGCGGAGAGGGCACCTCCTACAATGAGCAGTTCTTC	CASGEGTSYNEQFF
.	.	TRBV7-2	TRBJ1-3	TGTGCCAGCAGCTCTGGGGGACTTTTGGCTGGAAACACCATATATTTT	CASSSGGLLAGNTIYF
.	few	TRBV7-2	TRBJ1-6	TGTGCCAGCAGCCCCAGAGGATTGAGCTCCTATAATTCACCCCTCCACTTT	CASSPRGLSSYNSPLHF
.	few	TRBV5-1	TRBJ2-4	TGCGCCAGCAGCAAGAGTTGGGAAGCCAAAAACATTCAGTACTTC	CASSKSWEAKNIQYF
.	.	TRBV20-1	TRBJ1-3	TGCAGTGCTAGAGCAGGGGCCGACTCTGGAAACACCATATATTTT	CSARAGADSGNTIYF
.	.	TRBV4-3	TRBJ1-5	TGCGCCAGCAGCCAAGACGGGGGAAGCAATCAGCCCCAGCATTTT	CASSQDGGSNQPQHF
.	few	TRBV20-1	TRBJ1-4	TGCAGTGCTAGAGATCCCCAGGGAGGTAATGAAAAACTGTTTTTT	CSARDPQGGNEKLFF
.	few	TRBV12-3/TRBV12-4	TRBJ2-3	TGTGCCAGCACCCTCAGGGATACGCAGTATTTT	CASTLRDTQYF
.	few	TRBV4-1	TRBJ2-6	TGCGCCAGCAGCCAAGTTAGGGCATCTGGGGCCAACGTCCTGACTTTC	CASSQVRASGANVLTF
.	few	TRBV7-2	TRBJ2-3	TGTGCCAGCAGCTTAGAGGCGTGGGGGAACACAGATACGCAGTATTTT	CASSLEAWGNTDTQYF
TRBD1	few	TRBV5-8	TRBJ1-2	TGTGCCAGCAGCCACCACAGGGGGCAAGGCTACACCTTC	CASSHHRGQGYTF
.	.	TRBV28	TRBJ2-1	TGTGCCAGCGGGGGCGGACTCTACAATGAGCAGTTCTTC	CASGGGLYNEQFF
.	.	TRBV24-1	TRBJ2-3	TGTGCCACCAGCGGCCGAGACCAAGAAACGCAGTATTTT	CATSGRDQETQYF
.	few	TRBV28	TRBJ2-2	TGTGCCAGCGGAGGACAGCCCGGGGAGCTGTTTTTT	CASGGQPGELFF
TRBD1	.	TRBV5-1	TRBJ2-1	TGCGCCAGCAGCTTGGAGGGACAGGCATACAATGAGCAGTTCTTC	CASSLEGQAYNEQFF
.	.	TRBV7-2	TRBJ2-1	TGTGCCAGCAGCTTAGCACCCGGAATCTCCTACAATGAGCAGTTCTTC	CASSLAPGISYNEQFF
.	once	TRBV9	TRBJ2-2	TGTGCCAGCAGCGTCGGCGGGGTAAGGACCGGGGAGCTGTTTTTT	CASSVGGVRTGELFF
TRBD1	few	TRBV29-1	TRBJ1-5	TGCAGCGTCCGACAGGGGTATCAGCCCCAGCATTTT	CSVRQGYQPQHF
.	.	TRBV5-1	TRBJ2-5	TGCGCCAGCACCCCCGGGCCTCCTTCCGAGACCCAGTACTTC	CASTPGPPSETQYF
.	.	TRBV7-2	TRBJ1-6	TGTGCCAGCAGCTTAGGGCAGACCCGAGGCTCCTATAATTCACCCCTCCACTTT	CASSLGQTRGSYNSPLHF
.	many	TRBV3-1	TRBJ1-5	TGTGCCAGCAGCCAAGATTTGGGTCAGCCCCAGCATTTT	CASSQDLGQPQHF
.	.	TRBV12-3/TRBV12-4	TRBJ2-3	TGTGCCAGCAGACGGGACGGACTCACAGATACGCAGTATTTT	CASRRDGLTDTQYF
TRBD1	many	TRBV7-3	TRBJ2-5	TGTGCCAGCAGCCCCCAGACAGGGATGGGCGGGGAGACCCAGTACTTC	CASSPQTGMGGETQYF
.	many	TRBV5-1	TRBJ1-1	TGTGCCAGCAGCTTAGACACGAACACTGAAGCTTTCTTT	CASSLDTNTEAFF
.	.	TRBV5-1	TRBJ2-6	TGCGCCAGCAGCTTGGAAGGATCGCTGGGCTCTGGGGCCAACGTCCTGACTTTC	CASSLEGSLGSGANVLTF
.	.	TRBV4-3	TRBJ2-3	TGCGCCAGCAGCCAAGAAGGCGGGACCGGACATCGTACGCAGTATTTT	CASSQEGGTGHRTQYF
.	.	TRBV5-6	TRBJ1-2	TGTGCCAGCAGCCCAAGGTGGGAGAGCCAAAGTCGGGGTAACTATGGCTACACCTTC	CASSPRWESQSRGNYGYTF
.	.	TRBV7-3	TRBJ1-1	TGTGCCAGCAGTAGGTTCTTGAACACTGAAGCTTTCTTT	CASSRFLNTEAFF
.	.	TRBV6-5	TRBJ2-1	TGTGCCAGCAGTTGGGGGGGGGGCATCATCGATGAGCAGTTCTTC	CASSWGGGIIDEQFF
.	.	TRBV4-3	TRBJ2-1	TGCGCCAGCAGCCAAGATCGGCGGGGCGGGTACAATGAGCAGTTCTTC	CASSQDRRGGYNEQFF
TRBD1	.	TRBV10-3	TRBJ2-6	TGTGCCATCAGGACAGGGGAGGCTGGGGCCAACGTCCTGACTTTC	CAIRTGEAGANVLTF
.	many	TRBV7-2	TRBJ1-1	TGTGCCAGCAGGCCAGGGTTTGACACTGAAGCTTTCTTT	CASRPGFDTEAFF
.	.	TRBV20-1	TRBJ2-7	TGCAGTGCTAGAGATCAGGGCCAGCGTAGCAGGTACGAGCAGTACTTC	CSARDQGQRSRYEQYF